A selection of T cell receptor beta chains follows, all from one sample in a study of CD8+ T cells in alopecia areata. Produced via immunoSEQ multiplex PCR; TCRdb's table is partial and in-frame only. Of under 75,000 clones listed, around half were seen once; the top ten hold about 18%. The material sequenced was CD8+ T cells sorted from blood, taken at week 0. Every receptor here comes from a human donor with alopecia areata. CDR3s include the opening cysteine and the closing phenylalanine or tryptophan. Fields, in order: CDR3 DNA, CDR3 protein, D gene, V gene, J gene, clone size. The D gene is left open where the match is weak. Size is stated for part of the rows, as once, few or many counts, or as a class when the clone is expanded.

TGTGCCAGCAGAAGTATGCAAGAGACCCAGTACTTC	CASRSMQETQYF	NA	TRBV7-9	TRBJ2-5	NA
TGCAGCGGATCATATACAGGGGACACCGGGGAGCTGTTTTTT	CSGSYTGDTGELFF	TRBD1	TRBV29-1	TRBJ2-2	few
TGCAGTGCTACCAGCGGGAATGAGCAGTTCTTC	CSATSGNEQFF	NA	TRBV20-1	TRBJ2-1	NA
TGCGCCACCTCCCCGGGGGGTGGAAACATTCAGTACTTC	CATSPGGGNIQYF	TRBD2	TRBV10-2	TRBJ2-4	NA
TGTGCCAGCAGCCAGGGTAGGGATGAGCAGTTCTTC	CASSQGRDEQFF	NA	TRBV7-6	TRBJ2-1	NA
TGTGCCAGCAGCTTATTTGAGGGGGCGACCAAAAACATTCAGTACTTC	CASSLFEGATKNIQYF	TRBD1	TRBV7-9	TRBJ2-4	NA
TGTGCCAGCAGCACGCGACAGCCGCCAACAGGGAATGAGCAGTTCTTC	CASSTRQPPTGNEQFF	NA	TRBV11-2	TRBJ2-1	NA
TGCGCCAGCAGCCCCTGGCTTGGTGTGGGTGACGGCTACACCTTC	CASSPWLGVGDGYTF	NA	TRBV7-9	TRBJ1-2	few
TGCAGCGGACCAGGGGTCGGCAATGAGCAGTTCTTC	CSGPGVGNEQFF	NA	TRBV29-1	TRBJ2-1	NA
TGTGCCAGCAGCCCCGGGCCGGGACGTAGCTCCTACAATGAGCAGTTCTTC	CASSPGPGRSSYNEQFF	NA	TRBV14	TRBJ2-1	NA
TGCAGCGTTGAAGGTCTGGCGGAATACGAGCAGTACTTC	CSVEGLAEYEQYF	NA	TRBV29-1	TRBJ2-7	NA
TGTGCCAGCAGTTTATGGATGGGCGGGAGCTCAGATACGCAGTATTTT	CASSLWMGGSSDTQYF	TRBD2	TRBV28	TRBJ2-3	NA
TGTGCCAGCAGCCTGGATGGGACCTACGAGCAGTACTTC	CASSLDGTYEQYF	NA	TRBV7-9	TRBJ2-7	NA
TGTGCCAGCAGCCCCCTGAGGGGGGGCTACGAGCAGTACTTC	CASSPLRGGYEQYF	NA	TRBV11-2	TRBJ2-7	NA
TGTGCCAGCAGCTCTAGCCTATACAATGAGCAGTTCTTC	CASSSSLYNEQFF	NA	TRBV11-3	TRBJ2-1	many
TGTGCCAGCAGCTTCCGACAAAGAGCTAACTATGGCTACACCTTC	CASSFRQRANYGYTF	NA	TRBV6-5	TRBJ1-2	NA
TGTGCCAGCAGTATCGGAGTGTTCGAGACTGAAGCTTTCTTT	CASSIGVFETEAFF	NA	TRBV27	TRBJ1-1	NA
TGTGCCAGCAGCCGGGACAGGGGGCACGAGCAGTACTTC	CASSRDRGHEQYF	TRBD1	TRBV11-2	TRBJ2-7	few
TGTGCCAGCAGCCCCCGGGCTAGCGCCAGCACAGATACGCAGTATTTT	CASSPRASASTDTQYF	NA	TRBV7-9	TRBJ2-3	once
TGCAGCGTTCATGGCCTAGCGGGAATGTCGACCTACAATGAGCAGTTCTTC	CSVHGLAGMSTYNEQFF	TRBD2	TRBV29-1	TRBJ2-1	few
TGTGCCTGGAGTGTGCTCCGGAACGCTGAAGCTTTCTTT	CAWSVLRNAEAFF	NA	TRBV30	TRBJ1-1	NA
TGTGCCTGGAGTGTAGGTCAGGGCTCCACTGAAGCTTTCTTT	CAWSVGQGSTEAFF	NA	TRBV30	TRBJ1-1	many
TGTGCGGTGACTAGCACCTACAATGAGCAGTTCTTC	CAVTSTYNEQFF	TRBD2	TRBV25-1	TRBJ2-1	NA
TGTGCCAGCAGCCCAGGACGGGGGAGCCTCTACAATGAGCAGTTCTTC	CASSPGRGSLYNEQFF	NA	TRBV14	TRBJ2-1	NA
TGTGCCAGCAGTGAATCCAGGACCCTCAATCAGCCCCAGCATTTT	CASSESRTLNQPQHF	NA	TRBV25-1	TRBJ1-5	NA
TGCAGCGCCTACGGGACAGGGAGTTCCTATGGCTACACCTTC	CSAYGTGSSYGYTF	TRBD1	TRBV29-1	TRBJ1-2	few
TGTGCCAGCAGCTTGACTAGCGGGATTCAAGAGACCCAGTACTTC	CASSLTSGIQETQYF	TRBD2	TRBV11-2	TRBJ2-5	NA
TGCGCCAGCAGCCAAGTTGGACAGGGAACCTACGAGCAGTACTTC	CASSQVGQGTYEQYF	TRBD1	TRBV4-1	TRBJ2-7	NA
TGTGCCAGCAGCTTAGCGGAGGACTCCGGCTACGAGCAGTACTTC	CASSLAEDSGYEQYF	NA	TRBV7-2	TRBJ2-7	NA
TGTGCCAGCAGCGAGGGGTCCTTCGGAAGAGGGGCCAATGAGCAGTTCTTC	CASSEGSFGRGANEQFF	NA	TRBV9	TRBJ2-1	NA
TGTGCCAGCTCACCGGGGGGGACGGAGTCCTGGGAGACCCAGTACTTC	CASSPGGTESWETQYF	TRBD2	TRBV18	TRBJ2-5	NA
TGTGCCAGCAGCCTTGGACTAGCGGGAGGAAATGAGCAGTTCTTC	CASSLGLAGGNEQFF	TRBD2	TRBV7-9	TRBJ2-1	NA
TGTGCCAGCAGCCGGGACGGGAACACTGAAGCTTTCTTT	CASSRDGNTEAFF	NA	TRBV13	TRBJ1-1	NA
TGTGCCAGCAGCTTATCTGGGGCCGGGGCCAACGTCCTGACTTTC	CASSLSGAGANVLTF	NA	TRBV7-2	TRBJ2-6	NA
TGCGCCAGCAGCTTAGAACACCGCGCTACAGGGTCCCCTTACGAGCAGTACTTC	CASSLEHRATGSPYEQYF	NA	TRBV4-1	TRBJ2-7	NA
TGTGCCAGCAGCTTGGGGACAGGGGGTGACAATGAGCAGTTCTTC	CASSLGTGGDNEQFF	TRBD1	TRBV7-6	TRBJ2-1	NA
TGTGCCAGCAGCGTAGTAGGAGGGGGCACAGATACGCAGTATTTT	CASSVVGGGTDTQYF	NA	TRBV9	TRBJ2-3	NA
TGTGCCAGCAGTTTAGGGACTGGCTACAATGAGCAGTTCTTC	CASSLGTGYNEQFF	NA	TRBV27	TRBJ2-1	NA
TGTGCCAGCAGCTCCGGGCCGGGACAGGTCTACGAGCAGTACTTC	CASSSGPGQVYEQYF	TRBD1	TRBV7-8	TRBJ2-7	once
TGTGCCAGCACCCCGGGGACGGCGCCATGGGAGCAGTACTTC	CASTPGTAPWEQYF	NA	TRBV9	TRBJ2-7	NA
TGTGCCAGCAGCGACACAGATACGCAGTATTTT	CASSDTDTQYF	NA	TRBV7-9	TRBJ2-3	NA
TGTGCCAGCAGCTCGTCGACTAGCCCATCCTACGAGCAGTACTTC	CASSSSTSPSYEQYF	TRBD2	TRBV7-9	TRBJ2-7	NA
TGTGCCAGCAGTTACACTAGCGGGATATCTGGCGGGGAGCTGTTTTTT	CASSYTSGISGGELFF	TRBD2	TRBV6-5	TRBJ2-2	NA
TGTGCCAGTAGGCCAGGGGTCGGTGGAGAGACCCAGTACTTC	CASRPGVGGETQYF	NA	TRBV19	TRBJ2-5	NA
TGTGCCACCCAGTTGGGGAATGAGCAGTTCTTC	CATQLGNEQFF	NA	TRBV25-1	TRBJ2-1	NA
TGCAGCGCGGGAGGTTCGGAGCAGTACTTC	CSAGGSEQYF	TRBD2	TRBV29-1	TRBJ2-7	NA
TGTGCCAGCAGTTTATCAGGGGGCCTAACCAAAAACATTCAGTACTTC	CASSLSGGLTKNIQYF	TRBD1	TRBV27	TRBJ2-4	few
TGTGTGGCAGGGCAAGTTCTTCTAGCCAAAAACATTCAGTACTTC	CVAGQVLLAKNIQYF	NA	TRBV7-9	TRBJ2-4	NA
TGCGCCAGCAGCCCACGGAGGGAATACTCTGGGGCCAACGTCCTGACTTTC	CASSPRREYSGANVLTF	NA	TRBV4-3	TRBJ2-6	NA
TGTGCCAGCACACCGGGACTAGCGGGAGTTTGGGAGTCCTACGAGCAGTACTTC	CASTPGLAGVWESYEQYF	TRBD2	TRBV7-2	TRBJ2-7	NA
TGTGCCAGCAGCTTCCGGGACAGGCCCTATGGCTACACCTTC	CASSFRDRPYGYTF	TRBD1	TRBV5-6	TRBJ1-2	NA
TGTGCCAGCAGAGTAGCGGGAGCCCCAAATGAGCAGTTCTTC	CASRVAGAPNEQFF	TRBD2	TRBV14	TRBJ2-1	NA
TGTGCCAGCAGGATGGGACAGGGGGCGCAAGAGCAGTACTTC	CASRMGQGAQEQYF	TRBD1	TRBV27	TRBJ2-7	NA
TGCAGCGTTGAAGAGACCTACGAGCAGTACTTC	CSVEETYEQYF	NA	TRBV29-1	TRBJ2-7	NA
TGTGCCTGGAGGCAGCCGGGACAGGGGCCCTATCAGCCCCAGCATTTT	CAWRQPGQGPYQPQHF	TRBD1	TRBV30	TRBJ1-5	NA
TGTGCCAGCACCCGGGGGGGCAATGAGCAGTTCTTC	CASTRGGNEQFF	TRBD2	TRBV6-1	TRBJ2-1	NA
TGTGCCAGCAGCGTAGGCCAAGCAACCTACGAGCAGTACTTC	CASSVGQATYEQYF	NA	TRBV9	TRBJ2-7	NA
TGTGCCAGCAGCTTAAATTTTAGGGTCGCCACCGGGGAGCTGTTTTTT	CASSLNFRVATGELFF	NA	TRBV7-2	TRBJ2-2	NA
TGCAGCGTTGAAGGGGGAGAGGACAGGTCTTTGAGGGGATCAGCCGAGCAGTACTTC	CSVEGGEDRSLRGSAEQYF	TRBD1	TRBV29-1	TRBJ2-7	NA